This TCR beta chain is from a study of shared clonotypes between healthy human individuals. Study-wide points: A reduction in generation probabilities was seen for non-shared clonotypes relative to those shared by all four donors. Generally, naive subsets came out with larger estimated richness than memory subsets.

Only in-frame clones appear in the TCRdb table, and some are missing; sequencing was by immunoSEQ multiplex PCR. The table includes about 1 million clones, 60% to 80% detected once. This clone was seen once. Its antigen remains unknown. V was cut by 3 bases and J by 8 bases, with 16 bases left in between. Germline V gives CDR1 GTSNPN, CDR2 SVGIG (reference sequence). The CDR3 extends over 13 amino acids. The sequence derives from a man aged 18-30 years in good health. The rearrangement joins TRBV30 to TRBJ1-1; TRBD1 might be the D (5 bases). The sequencing input was memory CD4+ T cells sorted from blood. The subset denotes: CD45RA-negative fraction. The chain's CDR3 is CAWRYQGTSEAFF. In nucleotides, the CDR3 is TGTGCCTGGAGGTACCAGGGTACGTCCGAAGCTTTCTTT.